This T cell receptor beta chain was profiled in a study of OX40 agonist ivuxolimab in advanced cancers. The wider study: Among those treated, three patients had partial responses, one with hepatocellular carcinoma and two with cutaneous melanoma.

Measured with immunoSEQ multiplex PCR; TCRdb has only the in-frame clones, and not every one. The table lists tens of thousands of clones, 80% to 85% of them singletons. CDR1 and CDR2 from the germline V gene are SEHNR and FQNEAQ (reference sequence). Deletions cut 1 base from V and 6 bases from J, with 10 bases between. This CDR3 contains 14 residues. The rearrangement uses TRBV7-9 and TRBJ2-1; D is undetermined. The receptor comes from an adult with an advanced solid tumor such as melanoma, head and neck, liver or kidney cancer. The specimen was CD4+ or CD8+ T cells sorted from blood, collected in a trial of the OX40 agonist ivuxolimab. CDR3 sequence: CASSLDSELNEQFF. The DNA of the CDR3 is TGTGCCAGCAGCTTAGACTCGGAGCTCAATGAGCAGTTCTTC.